This T cell receptor (beta chain) was found in a study of PD-1 blockade in classical Hodgkin lymphoma. Time point reported: cycle 4 day 1 (C4D1), after six to seven weeks of nivolumab. Patients all relapsed after autologous stem cell transplantation, and there was variation in brentuximab vedotin exposure. Assay used: immunoSEQ multiplex PCR; TCRdb lists only in-frame clones, some missing. The sample comprises nearly 25,000 clones, roughly 76% of which are singletons, and about 32% rests with the top ten. Findings and caveats of the study: Lower baseline TCR diversity was reported for newly diagnosed patients than for healthy donors.

This clone was counted between two and nine times. Antigen: not known. The sample was peripheral blood mononuclear cells (PBMCs), taken before the fourth cycle of nivolumab. The sequence derives from a human donor with classical Hodgkin lymphoma.

The CDR3 region has the DNA TGTGCCAGCAGCGAATGGGGTAGCACTCCTGGCAATGAGCAGTTCTTC. Encoded protein: CASSEWGSTPGNEQFF. This chain uses TRBV5-4 with TRBJ2-1; unclear D gene. Germline values: CDR1 SGHNT, CDR2 YYREEE (reference sequence). V dropped 4 bases and J dropped 6 bases, with 20 bases sitting between them. The length of the CDR3 is 16 residues. The variable domain in full, with the rest retrieved from reference TRBV5-4 and TRBJ2-1, is ETGVTQSPTHLIKTRGQQVTLRCSSQSGHNTVSWYQQALGQGPQFIFQYYREEENGRGNFPPRFSGLQFPNYSSELNVNALELDDSALYLCASSEWGSTPGNEQFFGPGTRLTVL.